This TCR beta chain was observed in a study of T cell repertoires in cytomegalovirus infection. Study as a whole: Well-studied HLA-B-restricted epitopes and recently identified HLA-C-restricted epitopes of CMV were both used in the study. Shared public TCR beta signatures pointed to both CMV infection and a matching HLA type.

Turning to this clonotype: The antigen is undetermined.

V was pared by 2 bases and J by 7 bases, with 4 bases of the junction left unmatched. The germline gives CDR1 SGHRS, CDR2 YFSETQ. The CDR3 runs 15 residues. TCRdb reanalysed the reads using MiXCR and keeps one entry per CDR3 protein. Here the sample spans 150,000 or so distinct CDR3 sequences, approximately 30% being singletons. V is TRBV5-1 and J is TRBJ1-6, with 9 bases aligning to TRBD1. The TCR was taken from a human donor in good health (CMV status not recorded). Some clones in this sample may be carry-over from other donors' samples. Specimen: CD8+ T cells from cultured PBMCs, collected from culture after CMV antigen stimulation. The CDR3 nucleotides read TGCGCCAGCAGCTTACCGGACAGGGGCAATTCACCCCTCCACTTT. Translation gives CASSLPDRGNSPLHF.